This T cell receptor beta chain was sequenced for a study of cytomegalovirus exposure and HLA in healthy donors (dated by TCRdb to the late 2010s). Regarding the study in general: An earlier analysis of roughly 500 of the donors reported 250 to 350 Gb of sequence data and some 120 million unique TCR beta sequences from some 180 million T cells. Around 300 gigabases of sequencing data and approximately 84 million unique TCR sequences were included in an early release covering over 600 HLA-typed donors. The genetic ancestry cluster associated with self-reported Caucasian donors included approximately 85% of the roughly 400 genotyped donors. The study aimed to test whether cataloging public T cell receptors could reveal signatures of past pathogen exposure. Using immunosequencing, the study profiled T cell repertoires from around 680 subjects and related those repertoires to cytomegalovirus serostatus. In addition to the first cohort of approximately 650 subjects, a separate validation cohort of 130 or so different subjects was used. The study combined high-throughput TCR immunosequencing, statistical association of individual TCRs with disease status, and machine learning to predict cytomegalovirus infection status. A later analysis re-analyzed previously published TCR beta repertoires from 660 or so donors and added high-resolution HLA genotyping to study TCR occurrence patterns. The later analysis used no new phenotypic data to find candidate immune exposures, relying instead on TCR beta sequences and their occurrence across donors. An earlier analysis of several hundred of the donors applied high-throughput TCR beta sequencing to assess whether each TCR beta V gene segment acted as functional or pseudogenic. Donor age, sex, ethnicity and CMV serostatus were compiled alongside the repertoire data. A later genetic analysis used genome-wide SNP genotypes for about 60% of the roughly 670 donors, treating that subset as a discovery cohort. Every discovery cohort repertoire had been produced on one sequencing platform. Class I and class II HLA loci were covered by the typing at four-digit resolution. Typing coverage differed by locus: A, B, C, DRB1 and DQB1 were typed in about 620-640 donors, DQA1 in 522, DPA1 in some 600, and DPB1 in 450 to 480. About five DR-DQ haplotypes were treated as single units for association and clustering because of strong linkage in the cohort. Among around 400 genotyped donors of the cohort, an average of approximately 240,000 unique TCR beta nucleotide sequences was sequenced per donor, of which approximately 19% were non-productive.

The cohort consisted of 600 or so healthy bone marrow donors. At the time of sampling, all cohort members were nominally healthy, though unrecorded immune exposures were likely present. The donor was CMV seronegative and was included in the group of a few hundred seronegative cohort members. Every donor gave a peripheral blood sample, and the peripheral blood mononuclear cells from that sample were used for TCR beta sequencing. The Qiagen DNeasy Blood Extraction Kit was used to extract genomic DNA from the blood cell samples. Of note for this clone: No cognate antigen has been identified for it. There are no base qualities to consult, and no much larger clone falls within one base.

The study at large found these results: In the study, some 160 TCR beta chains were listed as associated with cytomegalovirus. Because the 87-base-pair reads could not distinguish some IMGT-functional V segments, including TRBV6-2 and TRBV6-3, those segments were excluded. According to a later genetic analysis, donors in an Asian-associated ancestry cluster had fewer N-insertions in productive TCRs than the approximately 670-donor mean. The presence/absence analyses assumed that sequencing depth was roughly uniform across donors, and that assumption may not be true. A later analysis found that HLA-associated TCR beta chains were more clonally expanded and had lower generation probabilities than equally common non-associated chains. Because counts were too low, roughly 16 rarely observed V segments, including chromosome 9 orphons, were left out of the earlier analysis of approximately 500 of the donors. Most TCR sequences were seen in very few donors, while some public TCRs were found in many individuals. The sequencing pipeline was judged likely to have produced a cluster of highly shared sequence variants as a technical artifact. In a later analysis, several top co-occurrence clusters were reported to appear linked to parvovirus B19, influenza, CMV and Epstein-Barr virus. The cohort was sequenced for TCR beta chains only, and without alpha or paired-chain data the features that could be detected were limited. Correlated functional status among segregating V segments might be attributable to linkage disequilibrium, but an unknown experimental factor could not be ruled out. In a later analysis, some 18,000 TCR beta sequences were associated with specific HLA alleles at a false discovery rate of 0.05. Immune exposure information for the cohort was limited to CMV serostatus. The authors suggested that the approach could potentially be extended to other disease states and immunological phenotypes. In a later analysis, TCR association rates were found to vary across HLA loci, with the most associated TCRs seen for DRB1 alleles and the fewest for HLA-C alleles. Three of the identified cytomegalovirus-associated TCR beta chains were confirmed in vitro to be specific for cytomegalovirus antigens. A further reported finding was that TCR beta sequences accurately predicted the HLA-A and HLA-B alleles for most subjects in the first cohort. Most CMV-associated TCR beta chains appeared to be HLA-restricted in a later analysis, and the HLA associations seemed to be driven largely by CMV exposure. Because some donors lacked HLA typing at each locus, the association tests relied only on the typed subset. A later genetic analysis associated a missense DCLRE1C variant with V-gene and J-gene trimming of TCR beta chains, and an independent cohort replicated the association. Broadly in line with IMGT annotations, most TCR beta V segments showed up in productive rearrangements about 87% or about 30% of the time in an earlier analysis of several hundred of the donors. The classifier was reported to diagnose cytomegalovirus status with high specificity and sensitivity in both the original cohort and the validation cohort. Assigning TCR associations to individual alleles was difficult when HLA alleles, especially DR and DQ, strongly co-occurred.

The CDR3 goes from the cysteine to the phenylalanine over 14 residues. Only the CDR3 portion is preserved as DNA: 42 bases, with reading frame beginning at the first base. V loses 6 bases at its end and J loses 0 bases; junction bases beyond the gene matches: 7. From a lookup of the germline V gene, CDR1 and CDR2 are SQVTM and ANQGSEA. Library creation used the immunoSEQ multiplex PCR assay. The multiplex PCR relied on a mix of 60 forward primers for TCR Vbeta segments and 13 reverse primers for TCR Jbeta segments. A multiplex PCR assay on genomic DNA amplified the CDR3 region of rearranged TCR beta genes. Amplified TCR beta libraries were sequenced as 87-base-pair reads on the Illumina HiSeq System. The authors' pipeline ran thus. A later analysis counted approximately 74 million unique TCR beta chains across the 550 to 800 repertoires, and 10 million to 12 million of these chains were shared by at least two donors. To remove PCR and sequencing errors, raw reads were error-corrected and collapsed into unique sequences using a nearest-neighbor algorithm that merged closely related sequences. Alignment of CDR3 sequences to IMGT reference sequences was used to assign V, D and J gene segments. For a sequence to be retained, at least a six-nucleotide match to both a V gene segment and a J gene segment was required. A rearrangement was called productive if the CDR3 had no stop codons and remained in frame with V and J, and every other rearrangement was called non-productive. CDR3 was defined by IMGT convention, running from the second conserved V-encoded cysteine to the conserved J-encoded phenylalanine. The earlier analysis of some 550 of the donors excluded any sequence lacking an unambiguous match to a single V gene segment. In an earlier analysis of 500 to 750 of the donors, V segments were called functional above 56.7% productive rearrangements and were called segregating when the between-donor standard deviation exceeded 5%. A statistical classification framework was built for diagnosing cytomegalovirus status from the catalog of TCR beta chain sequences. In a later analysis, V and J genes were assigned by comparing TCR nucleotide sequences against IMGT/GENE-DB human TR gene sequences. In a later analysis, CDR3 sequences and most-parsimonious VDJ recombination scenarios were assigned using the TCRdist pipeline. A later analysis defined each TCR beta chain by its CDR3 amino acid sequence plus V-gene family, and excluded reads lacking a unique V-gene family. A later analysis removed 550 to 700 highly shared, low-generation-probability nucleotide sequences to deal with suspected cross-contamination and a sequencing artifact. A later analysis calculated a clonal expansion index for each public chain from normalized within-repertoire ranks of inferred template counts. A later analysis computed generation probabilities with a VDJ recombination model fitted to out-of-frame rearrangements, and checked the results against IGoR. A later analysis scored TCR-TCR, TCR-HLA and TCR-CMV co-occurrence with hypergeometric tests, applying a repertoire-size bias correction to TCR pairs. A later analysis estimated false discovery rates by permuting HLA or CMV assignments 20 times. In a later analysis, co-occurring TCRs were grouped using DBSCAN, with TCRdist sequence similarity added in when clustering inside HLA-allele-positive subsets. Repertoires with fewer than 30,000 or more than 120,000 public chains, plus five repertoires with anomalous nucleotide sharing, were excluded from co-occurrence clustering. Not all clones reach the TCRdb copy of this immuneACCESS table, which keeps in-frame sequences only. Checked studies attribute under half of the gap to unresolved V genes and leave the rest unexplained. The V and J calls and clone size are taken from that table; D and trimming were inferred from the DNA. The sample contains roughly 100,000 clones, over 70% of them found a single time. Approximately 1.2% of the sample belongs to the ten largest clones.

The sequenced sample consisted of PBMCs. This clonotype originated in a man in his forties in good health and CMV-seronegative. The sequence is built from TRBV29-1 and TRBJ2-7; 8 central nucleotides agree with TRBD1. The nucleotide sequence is TGCAGCGTAACTACAGGGGGGAGCTCCTACGAGCAGTACTTC. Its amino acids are CSVTTGGSSYEQYF.